The count of the clone carrying this T cell receptor (beta chain) is one. Its target is not known. Investigators merged groups given second doses at roughly 4 or roughly 12 weeks. The sample comes from a study of T cell responses to AZD1222 COVID-19 vaccine. Germline V gene data show CDR1 as SQVTM and CDR2 as ANQGSEA. CDR3 length: 14 amino acids. Losses at the gene ends were 4 bases for V and 4 bases for J; bases not matched to a gene: 8. Study outcomes and limitations: Just six or seven AZD1222 recipients tested seropositive at baseline. Without day 14 samples, only post-peak T cell repertoires were studied. Donors were chiefly white British, with a greater number of females, and clonal diversity was perhaps underestimated.

Here immunoSEQ multiplex PCR was the method, and the copy in TCRdb shows in-frame clones only, minus some. The sample yields fewer than 85,000 clones, roughly four fifths seen once. Source: peripheral blood, taken 28 days after the second AZD1222 dose. This sequence joins TRBV29-1 and TRBJ1-2; 8 nucleotides align to TRBD1. The TCR originated in an adult who received the AZD1222 COVID-19 vaccine. The CDR3: CSVADRGRRYGYTF. The CDR3 DNA reads as TGCAGCGTTGCTGACAGGGGCAGGCGCTATGGCTACACCTTC.